This TCR beta chain stems from a study of immune characterization of retroperitoneal liposarcoma. The CDR3 loop spans 15 amino acids. Germline lookup yields CDR1 MNHNS and CDR2 SASEGT. V shed 6 bases and J shed 1 base, with 14 bases lying between them. TCRdb re-called the PCR reads through MiXCR, storing one row per CDR3 protein. The table lists about 8,200 distinct CDR3 sequences, over 40% of them singletons. This clonotype was picked up a small number of times. Sequencing was carried out using tumor tissue. The genes are TRBV6-1 and TRBJ2-3, with a tentative D call TRBD2 (6 bases). This receptor was taken from a male donor with retroperitoneal liposarcoma. The CDR3 loop reads CASSRDFGGTDTQYF. The CDR3 DNA reads as TGTGCCAGCAGCCGGGACTTCGGCGGCACAGATACGCAGTATTTT.